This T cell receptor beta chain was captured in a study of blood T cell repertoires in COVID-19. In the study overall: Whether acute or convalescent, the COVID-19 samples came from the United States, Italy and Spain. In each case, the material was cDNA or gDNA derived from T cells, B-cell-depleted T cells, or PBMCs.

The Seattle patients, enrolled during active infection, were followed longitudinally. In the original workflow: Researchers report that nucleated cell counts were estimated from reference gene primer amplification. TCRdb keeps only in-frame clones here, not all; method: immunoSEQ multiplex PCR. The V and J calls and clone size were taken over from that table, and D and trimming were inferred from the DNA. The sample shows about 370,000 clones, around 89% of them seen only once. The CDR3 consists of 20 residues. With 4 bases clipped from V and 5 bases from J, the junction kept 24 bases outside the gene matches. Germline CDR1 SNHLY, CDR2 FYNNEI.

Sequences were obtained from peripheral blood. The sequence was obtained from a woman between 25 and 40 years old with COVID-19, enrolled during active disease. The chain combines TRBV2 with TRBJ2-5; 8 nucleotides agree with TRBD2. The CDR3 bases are TGTGCCAGCAGTGGCGGTCAGTTGGGACTAGTTGATGGGAGGACCGAGACCCAGTACTTC. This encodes CASSGGQLGLVDGRTETQYF.